Shown below are 26 T cell receptor beta chains from a single sample sequenced in a study of T-cell memory formation after mild COVID-19. A single record per CDR3 protein comes from TCRdb applying MiXCR to the 5' RACE reads. The sample shows approximately 400,000 distinct CDR3 sequences, roughly 17% of them seen only once. Sequencing was carried out using PBMCs or a T cell subset sorted from them (not recorded which). These receptors were obtained from a man younger than 35 who had mild COVID-19 (a few samples of this study predate the infection). Cell type and time point are not known.

The table lists this clonotype with a count of one. The CDR3 loop reads CASSFLGQGYGYTF. The DNA of the CDR3 is TGTGCCAGCAGTTTCTTGGGACAGGGATATGGCTACACCTTC. The rearrangement uses TRBV27 and TRBJ1-2, with 9 nucleotides matching TRBD1. Germline V gene data show CDR1 as MNHEY and CDR2 as SMNVEV (reference sequence). The CDR3 is made up of 14 amino acids. V gave up 3 bases and J gave up 5 bases; unmatched junction bases: 4.

This clonotype was seen only a few times. The chain employs TRBV10-3 and TRBJ1-2; D is ambiguous. Trimming cost V 7 bases and J 0 bases, with 9 bases left between them. This CDR3 spans 13 amino acids. Germline V gene sequence: CDR1 ENHRY, CDR2 SYGVKD. This CDR3 reads CAIKGSTNYGYTF. CDR3 bases: TGTGCCATCAAGGGTAGCACTAACTATGGCTACACCTTC.

This clonotype was detected a few times. The J gene is TRBJ1-1, the V gene TRBV18; D may be TRBD1 (5 bases). Germline CDR1 KGHSH, CDR2 LQKENI. Trimming stripped 1 base from V and 4 bases from J, with 16 bases between. The CDR3 extends over 16 amino acids. The CDR3 sequence is CASSPLRGEASTEAFF. The CDR3 DNA reads as TGTGCCAGCTCACCACTTCGGGGGGAGGCGAGCACTGAAGCTTTCTTT.

The chain combines TRBV18 with TRBJ1-2; D call uncertain. Trimming shortened V by 1 base and J by 8 bases, and 5 bases separated the two germline ends. Germline CDR1 is KGHSH and CDR2 is LQKENI. This CDR3 spans 11 amino acids. The CDR3 DNA reads TGTGCCAGCTCACCACTCGGCGGCTACACCTTC. Translated: CASSPLGGYTF.

The CDR3 sequence: CATSDLTSGGRGETQYF. The CDR3 nucleotides are TGTGCCACCAGTGACCTAACTAGCGGGGGGAGAGGAGAGACCCAGTACTTC. The rearrangement joins TRBV24-1 to TRBJ2-5; 12 bases match TRBD2. CDR1 is KGHDR and CDR2 is SFDVKD in the germline V gene. The length of the CDR3 is 17 residues. J was trimmed by 4 bases and V by 4 bases; bases with no gene match: 9.

V gene TRBV11-2 combines with J gene TRBJ2-1; 9 bases agree with TRBD1. Per germline, CDR1 SGHAT and CDR2 FQNNGV. The trim removed 4 bases at V and 5 bases at J, leaving 12 bases unmatched. The CDR3 extends over 17 amino acids. CDR3 in amino acids: CASSSTGQGRFNNEQFF. CDR3 bases: TGTGCCAGCAGCTCTACCGGACAGGGGCGATTTAACAATGAGCAGTTCTTC.

V usage is TRBV4-3 and J usage is TRBJ2-3; D is possibly TRBD2 (5 bases). CDR3 length: 15 residues. Germline V lookup: CDR1 LGHNA, CDR2 YSLEER. Trimming stripped 0 bases from V and 2 bases from J, with 9 bases between. CDR3 sequence reads: CASSQEEDYTDTQYF. Here the CDR3 DNA reads TGCGCCAGCAGCCAAGAGGAAGACTACACAGATACGCAGTATTTT.

This clonotype was detected only a few times. This sequence joins TRBV10-2 and TRBJ1-2; D uncertain. Per the germline V gene, CDR1 is WSHSY and CDR2 is SAAADI. Trimming stripped 5 bases from V and 2 bases from J, with 12 bases between. The CDR3 length is 14 residues. For the CDR3, the DNA is TGCGCCAGCAGTTCTAGGTCTTGGAACTATGGCTACACCTTC. Amino acids: CASSSRSWNYGYTF.

The chain joins TRBV6-2 or TRBV6-3 to TRBJ2-7; 7 bases are shared with TRBD1. The trim removed 5 bases at V and 1 base at J, leaving 8 bases unmatched. Germline lookup yields CDR1 MNHEY and CDR2 SVGEGT. CDR3 size: 15 residues. The chain's CDR3 is CASSRPGQESYEQYV. CDR3 coding DNA: TGTGCCAGCAGTCGCCCTGGACAGGAGTCCTACGAGCAGTACGTC.

The chain carries TRBV20-1 and TRBJ2-3; 10 bases match TRBD2. The germline V gene has CDR1 DFQATT and CDR2 SNEGSKA (reference sequence). The CDR3 is made up of 14 amino acids. Germline trimming cut 1 base from V and 4 bases from J; bases unmatched to any gene: 2. CDR3 residues: CSARVSGGADTQYF. The CDR3 DNA follows: TGCAGTGCTAGAGTGAGCGGGGGGGCAGATACGCAGTATTTT.

V and J are TRBV19 and TRBJ2-2; TRBD1 aligns across 7 bases. Germline V gives CDR1 LNHDA, CDR2 SQIVND (reference sequence). The CDR3 totals 16 residues. J was trimmed by 6 bases and V by 5 bases; bases with no gene match: 12. CDR3 in DNA: TGTGCCAGTAGTCGTCAAACAGGGGCGGACGCCGGGGAGCTGTTTTTT. Its protein product is CASSRQTGADAGELFF.

This clonotype came up many times. The chain employs TRBV5-6 and TRBJ1-2; D is ambiguous. Between the trimmed V and J ends, which lost 4 bases and 4 bases, there was a span of 11 bases. The CDR3 runs 13 residues. Germline CDR1 SGHDT, CDR2 YYEEEE. The CDR3 region is CASSATGGYGYTF. CDR3 DNA sequence: TGTGCCAGCAGCGCGACTGGAGGCTATGGCTACACCTTC.

The genes are TRBV19 and TRBJ2-1; the match to TRBD2 covers 8 bases. Germline CDR1 reads LNHDA; CDR2 reads SQIVND (reference sequence). This CDR3 comprises 13 residues. Trimming took 5 bases from V and 6 from J; bases not matched to a gene: 3. CDR3 sequence: CASSWTSRNEQFF. The CDR3 nucleotides are TGTGCCAGTAGTTGGACTAGCCGCAATGAGCAGTTCTTC.

This clonotype was picked up a small number of times. V and J are TRBV20-1 and TRBJ1-2; D may be TRBD1 (6 bases). V was pared by 0 bases and J by 8 bases, with 16 bases between. CDR3 length equals 14 residues. Germline CDR1 reads DFQATT; CDR2 reads SNEGSKA (reference sequence). The CDR3 reads CSARDGGGTGGYTF. Here the CDR3 DNA reads TGCAGTGCTAGAGATGGGGGGGGCACAGGCGGCTACACCTTC.

This clonotype was counted between two and nine times. The chain couples TRBV2 to TRBJ2-7; no reliable D call. CDR3 length: 13 residues. Per the germline V gene, CDR1 is SNHLY and CDR2 is FYNNEI. V gave up 8 bases and J gave up 3 bases, with 14 bases separating them. For the CDR3, the DNA is TGTGCCAGCTCGAAGGAGCCCCACTACGAGCAGTACGTC. This gives the protein CASSKEPHYEQYV.

This rearrangement joins TRBV7-2 to TRBJ1-4, with a weak D call TRBD1 (5 bases). The V gene lost 5 bases and the J gene lost 3 bases, with 16 bases spanning the gap. The CDR3 contains 16 residues. The germline CDR1 and CDR2 sequences are SGHTA and FQGNSA. CDR3 coding DNA: TGTGCCAGCAGCCTAAATGGGGGGTTTGCTAATGAAAAACTGTTTTTT. Translation: CASSLNGGFANEKLFF.

In nucleotides, the CDR3 is TGCAGTGCTCTAGGGGATACGAACACCGGGGAGCTGTTTTTT. Protein: CSALGDTNTGELFF. The V call is TRBV20-1, the J call TRBJ2-2, with a tentative D call TRBD1 (5 bases). CDR3 length: 14 amino acids. Germline V gene lookup returns CDR1 DFQATT and CDR2 SNEGSKA (reference sequence). V was cut by 5 bases and J by 0 bases, with 10 bases left in between.

This clonotype was observed a handful of times. This chain links TRBV7-8 with TRBJ1-6, with 9 bases identical to TRBD1. V trimming: 5 bases; J trimming: 5 bases; junction bases outside the gene matches: 7. Germline CDR1 and CDR2: SGHVS and FQNEAQ. The CDR3 totals 16 residues. The CDR3 is CASSQQGTGNNSPLHF. CDR3 in DNA: TGTGCCAGCAGCCAACAAGGGACAGGGAATAATTCACCCCTCCACTTT.

This clonotype was detected only a few times. The chain combines TRBV7-2 with TRBJ1-1, with D uncertain. V lost 1 base to trimming and J lost 4 bases, with 7 bases between them. Germline V gives CDR1 SGHTA, CDR2 FQGNSA. The CDR3 spans 13 residues. The CDR3 sequence: CASSLGSGTEAFF. The CDR3 nucleotides are TGTGCCAGCAGCTTAGGATCGGGCACTGAAGCTTTCTTT.

The chain couples TRBV6-5 to TRBJ2-7, with 11 bases aligning to TRBD1. The J segment lost 6 bases and the V segment lost 5 bases, leaving 3 bases of the junction unmatched. CDR1 is MNHEY and CDR2 is SVGAGI in the germline V gene. The CDR3 runs 13 residues. Here the CDR3 DNA reads TGTGCCAGCAGTGGACAGGGGGCCGGCGAGCAGTACTTC. Amino acid sequence: CASSGQGAGEQYF.

This clonotype has ten or more counts. The CDR3 bases are TGTGCCAGCAGTCCCCCCCGGGGGCCCCAGCATTTT. Translation gives CASSPPRGPQHF. The chain carries TRBV28 and TRBJ1-5; D not certain. The CDR3 loop spans 12 amino acids. Germline V gives CDR1 MDHEN, CDR2 SYDVKM. Trimming cost V 5 bases and J 9 bases, with 11 bases left between them.

This clonotype was seen a few times. The rearrangement uses TRBV5-5 and TRBJ2-2; 9 bases align to TRBD2. The V segment lost 1 base and the J segment 0 bases; nucleotides outside the gene matches: 7. CDR3 length equals 18 residues. Germline assignment: CDR1 SGHKS and CDR2 YYEKEE (reference sequence). CDR3 loop: CASSLRVSGGANTGELFF. CDR3 in DNA: TGTGCCAGCAGCTTGCGCGTTAGCGGGGGCGCGAACACCGGGGAGCTGTTTTTT.

This clonotype has a handful of counts. J is TRBJ2-3 and V is TRBV5-4, with TRBD2 matching over 7 bases. CDR3 length equals 15 residues. Germline-derived CDR1 and CDR2 are SGHNT and YYREEE (reference sequence). V was clipped by 4 bases and J by 4 bases; unmatched bases: 9. The CDR3 nucleotides are TGTGCCAGCAGCCCCCCCGGGGGGTCGGCAGATACGCAGTATTTT. Translated, it gives CASSPPGGSADTQYF.

The chain links TRBV6-6 to TRBJ2-3, with a weak D call TRBD2 (6 bases). V lost 6 bases, J lost 4 bases, and 11 bases lay in between. This CDR3 spans 13 amino acids. The germline gives CDR1 MNHNY, CDR2 SVGAGI (reference sequence). CDR3 loop: CASRGGIADTQYF. The CDR3, as DNA: TGTGCCAGCAGAGGAGGGATCGCAGATACGCAGTATTTT.

This clonotype was recorded a few times. The rearrangement links TRBV7-2 to TRBJ2-1, with TRBD2 identical over 8 bases. Losses at the gene ends were 0 bases for V and 7 bases for J; bases not matched to a gene: 5. From germline, CDR1 is SGHTA and CDR2 FQGNSA. CDR3 length: 15 residues. The CDR3 DNA sequence: TGTGCCAGCAGCTTAGCAGCGGGGGCCGGGAATGAGCAGTTCTTC. This sequence encodes CASSLAAGAGNEQFF.

This clonotype was observed a handful of times. The chain joins TRBV7-3 to TRBJ2-3; D gene ambiguous. CDR3 length equals 13 residues. With 2 bases removed from V and 4 bases from J, the gap between germline ends came to 7 bases. The germline V gene encodes CDR1 SGHTA and CDR2 FQGTGA. The CDR3 DNA is TGTGCCAGCAGCTTATCAGCATCAGATACGCAGTATTTT. Translated, it gives CASSLSASDTQYF.